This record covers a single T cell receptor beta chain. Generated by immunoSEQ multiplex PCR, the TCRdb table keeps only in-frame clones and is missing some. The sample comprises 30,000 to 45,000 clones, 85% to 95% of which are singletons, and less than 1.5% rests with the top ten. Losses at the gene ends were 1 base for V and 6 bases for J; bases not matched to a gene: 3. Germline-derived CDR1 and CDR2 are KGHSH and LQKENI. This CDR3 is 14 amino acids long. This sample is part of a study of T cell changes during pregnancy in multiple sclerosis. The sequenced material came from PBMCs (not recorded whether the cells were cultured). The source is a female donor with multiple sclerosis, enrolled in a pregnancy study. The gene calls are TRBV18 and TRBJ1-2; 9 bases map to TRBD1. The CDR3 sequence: CASSPRTGEDGYTF. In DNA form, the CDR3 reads TGTGCCAGCTCACCACGGACAGGGGAGGATGGCTACACCTTC. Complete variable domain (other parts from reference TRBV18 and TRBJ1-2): NAGVMQNPRHLVRRRGQEARLRCSPMKGHSHVYWYRQLPEEGLKFMVYLQKENIIDESGMPKERFSAEFPKEGPSILRIQQVVRGDSAAYFCASSPRTGEDGYTFGSGTRLTVV.